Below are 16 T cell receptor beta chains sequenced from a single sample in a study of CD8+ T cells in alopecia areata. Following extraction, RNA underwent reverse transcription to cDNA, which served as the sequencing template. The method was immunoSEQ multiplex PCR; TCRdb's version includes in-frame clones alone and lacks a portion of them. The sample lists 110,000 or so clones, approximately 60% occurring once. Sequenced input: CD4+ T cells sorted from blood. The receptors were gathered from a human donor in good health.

The CDR3 DNA is TGTGCCGCGTCCATAGTCCAATTCACCGGGGAGCTGTTTTTT. Protein product: CAASIVQFTGELFF. The chain carries TRBV10-3 and TRBJ2-2; no definite D call. The CDR3 length is 14 residues. Germline CDR1 is ENHRY and CDR2 is SYGVKD. Trimming cost V 11 bases and J 4 bases, with 17 bases left between them.

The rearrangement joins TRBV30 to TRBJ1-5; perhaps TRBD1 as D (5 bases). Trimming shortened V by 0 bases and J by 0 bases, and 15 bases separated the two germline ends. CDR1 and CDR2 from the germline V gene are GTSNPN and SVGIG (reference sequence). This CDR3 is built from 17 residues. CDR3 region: CAWSVSLGGTSNQPQHF. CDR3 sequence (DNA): TGTGCCTGGAGTGTAAGCTTGGGGGGAACTAGCAATCAGCCCCAGCATTTT. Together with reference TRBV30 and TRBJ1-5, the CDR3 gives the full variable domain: SQTIHQWPATLVQPVGSPLSLECTVEGTSNPNLYWYRQAAGRGLQLLFYSVGIGQISSEVPQNLSASRPQDRQFILSSKKLLLSDSGFYLCAWSVSLGGTSNQPQHFGDGTRLSIL.

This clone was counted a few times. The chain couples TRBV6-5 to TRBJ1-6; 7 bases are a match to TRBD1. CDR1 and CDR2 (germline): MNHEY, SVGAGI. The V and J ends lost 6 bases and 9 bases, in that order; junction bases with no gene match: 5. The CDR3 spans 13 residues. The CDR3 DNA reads TGTGCCAGCAGCTCAACAGGGGTTTCACCCCTCCACTTT. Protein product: CASSSTGVSPLHF.

The CDR3: CASSRTSADEQYF. For the CDR3, the DNA is TGTGCCAGCAGCCGGACTAGTGCCGACGAGCAGTACTTC. The chain is built from TRBV5-4 and TRBJ2-7; 7 positions match TRBD2. This CDR3 has 13 residues. Unmatched junction bases numbered 6, after V lost 4 bases and J lost 5 bases. Germline CDR1 and CDR2: SGHNT and YYREEE (reference sequence).

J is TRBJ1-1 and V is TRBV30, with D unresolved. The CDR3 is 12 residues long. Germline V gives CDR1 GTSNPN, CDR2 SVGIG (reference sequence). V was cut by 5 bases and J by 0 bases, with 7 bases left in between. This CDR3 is CAWAEVNTEAFF. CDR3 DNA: TGTGCCTGGGCTGAGGTGAACACTGAAGCTTTCTTT.

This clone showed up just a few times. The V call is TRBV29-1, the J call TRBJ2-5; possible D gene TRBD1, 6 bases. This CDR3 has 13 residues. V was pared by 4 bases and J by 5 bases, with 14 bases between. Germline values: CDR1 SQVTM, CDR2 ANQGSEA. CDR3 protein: CSVGVGAGETQYF. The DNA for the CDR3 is TGCAGCGTTGGTGTGGGGGCAGGGGAGACCCAGTACTTC.

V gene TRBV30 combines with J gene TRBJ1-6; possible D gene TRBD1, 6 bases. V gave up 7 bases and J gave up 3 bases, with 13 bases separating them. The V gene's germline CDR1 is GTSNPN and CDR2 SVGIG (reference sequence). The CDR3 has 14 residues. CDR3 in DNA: TGTGCCTTCAGTAAGGGGGTCTATAATTCACCCCTCCACTTT. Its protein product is CAFSKGVYNSPLHF.

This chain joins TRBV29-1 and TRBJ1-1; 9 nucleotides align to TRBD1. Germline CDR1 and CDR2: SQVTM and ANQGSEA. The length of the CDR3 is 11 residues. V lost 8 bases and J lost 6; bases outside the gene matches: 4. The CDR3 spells CSSRQGAEAFF. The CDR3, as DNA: TGCAGCTCACGACAGGGGGCTGAAGCTTTCTTT.

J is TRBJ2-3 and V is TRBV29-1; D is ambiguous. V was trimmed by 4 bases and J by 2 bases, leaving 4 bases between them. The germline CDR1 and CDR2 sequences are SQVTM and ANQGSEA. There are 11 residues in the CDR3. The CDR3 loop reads CSVADTDTQYF. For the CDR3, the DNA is TGCAGCGTTGCTGACACAGATACGCAGTATTTT.

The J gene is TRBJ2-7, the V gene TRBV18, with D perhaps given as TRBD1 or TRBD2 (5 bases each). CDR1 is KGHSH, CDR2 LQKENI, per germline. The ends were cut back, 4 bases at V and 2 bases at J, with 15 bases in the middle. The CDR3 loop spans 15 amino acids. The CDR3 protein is CASSLAGTAAYEQYF. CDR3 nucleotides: TGTGCCAGCTCACTGGCCGGGACCGCCGCCTACGAGCAGTACTTC. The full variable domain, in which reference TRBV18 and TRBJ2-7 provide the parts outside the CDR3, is NAGVMQNPRHLVRRRGQEARLRCSPMKGHSHVYWYRQLPEEGLKFMVYLQKENIIDESGMPKERFSAEFPKEGPSILRIQQVVRGDSAAYFCASSLAGTAAYEQYFGPGTRLTVT.

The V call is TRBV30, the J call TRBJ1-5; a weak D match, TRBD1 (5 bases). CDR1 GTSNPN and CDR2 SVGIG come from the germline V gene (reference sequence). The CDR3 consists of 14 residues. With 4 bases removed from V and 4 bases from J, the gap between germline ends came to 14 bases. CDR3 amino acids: CAWTPGGPNQPQHF. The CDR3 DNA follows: TGTGCCTGGACTCCCGGGGGTCCTAATCAGCCCCAGCATTTT.

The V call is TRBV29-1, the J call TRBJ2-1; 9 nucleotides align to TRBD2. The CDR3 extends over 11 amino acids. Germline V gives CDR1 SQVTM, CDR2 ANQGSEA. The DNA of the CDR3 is TGCGCGGGGGGGACCTACAATGAGCAGTTCTTC. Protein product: CAGGTYNEQFF.

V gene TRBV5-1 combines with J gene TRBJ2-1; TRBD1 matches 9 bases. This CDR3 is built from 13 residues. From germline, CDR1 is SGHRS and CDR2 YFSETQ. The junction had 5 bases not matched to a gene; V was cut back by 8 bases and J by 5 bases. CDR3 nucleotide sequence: TGCGCCAGGGCGGACAGGGGAAACAATGAGCAGTTCTTC. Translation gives CARADRGNNEQFF.

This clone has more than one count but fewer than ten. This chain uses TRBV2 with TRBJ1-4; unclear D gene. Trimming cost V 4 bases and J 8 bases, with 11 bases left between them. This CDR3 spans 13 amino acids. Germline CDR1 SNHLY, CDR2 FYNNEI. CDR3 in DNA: TGTGCCAGCAGTGCCCAGACGCGGGAAAAACTGTTTTTT. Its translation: CASSAQTREKLFF. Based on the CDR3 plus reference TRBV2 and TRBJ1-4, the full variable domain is EPEVTQTPSHQVTQMGQEVILRCVPISNHLYFYWYRQILGQKVEFLVSFYNNEISEKSEIFDDQFSVERPDGSNFTLKIRSTKLEDSAMYFCASSAQTREKLFFGSGTQLSVL.

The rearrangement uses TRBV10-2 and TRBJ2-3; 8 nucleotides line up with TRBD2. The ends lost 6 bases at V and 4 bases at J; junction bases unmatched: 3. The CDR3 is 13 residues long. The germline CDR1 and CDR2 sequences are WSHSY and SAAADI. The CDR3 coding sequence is TGCGCCAGCAGCGGGGGGGCAGCAGATACGCAGTATTTT. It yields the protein CASSGGAADTQYF.

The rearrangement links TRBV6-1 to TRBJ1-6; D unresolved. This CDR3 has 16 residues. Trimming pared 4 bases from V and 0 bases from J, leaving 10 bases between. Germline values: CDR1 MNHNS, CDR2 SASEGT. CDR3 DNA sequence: TGTGCCAGCAGTGCGCCCAGAAGCTCCTATAATTCACCCCTCCACTTT. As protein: CASSAPRSSYNSPLHF.